This T cell receptor beta chain comes out of a study of blood T cell repertoires in COVID-19. Across the study: T cells, B-cell-depleted T cells, or PBMCs supplied cDNA or gDNA.

Across about two dozen US areas, participants ranged in age from roughly 18 to 95 years. A COVID-19 case had been met by exposed participants during the 2 weeks before study entry. V shed 8 bases and J shed 4 bases, with 14 bases lying between them. Germline loops: CDR1 MNHEY, CDR2 SVGAGI. CDR3 length equals 13 residues. The repertoire was sequenced with immunoSEQ multiplex PCR; TCRdb's copy has only in-frame clones and lacks some. The sample yields approximately 70,000 clones, more than 55% seen once. This clone came up a few times. This TCR derives from a woman aged 60-70 years who had been exposed to COVID-19. The sequenced sample consisted of PBMCs or T cells enriched from blood (not recorded which). The V call is TRBV6-5, the J call TRBJ1-2; D is unclear. The CDR3 nucleotides are TGTGCCAGCCTCAACCCCAACGGCTATGGCTACACCTTC. Protein sequence: CASLNPNGYGYTF.